The clone carrying this TCR beta chain was counted at least ten times. Researchers took RNA transcripts and amplified the TCR beta CDR3 regions from them. The TCR CDR3 was amplified in a first-round RT-PCR using the HTBI primer set. TCRdb reprocessed the multiplex PCR reads with MiXCR, giving one entry per CDR3 protein. The data contain under 800,000 distinct CDR3 sequences, roughly 15% of them singletons. Recently diagnosed hyperthyroidism of less than 2 months' duration affected patients aged 18 to 65. The data belong to a study of T cells in Graves' hyperthyroidism and ophthalmopathy. The origin of this receptor is a woman younger than 30 with Graves' hyperthyroidism. Material for sequencing was blood.

The DNA for the CDR3 is TGTGCCAGCAGCTCGACTAGCGGGAGTTTCGATGAGCAGTTCTTC. This codes for CASSSTSGSFDEQFF. The V gene is TRBV11-1, the J gene TRBJ2-1, with 12 bases identical to TRBD2. J lost 8 bases, V lost 4 bases, and 6 bases had no gene match. The CDR3 extends over 15 amino acids. Germline V CDR1 and CDR2: SGHAT, FQDESV (reference sequence).